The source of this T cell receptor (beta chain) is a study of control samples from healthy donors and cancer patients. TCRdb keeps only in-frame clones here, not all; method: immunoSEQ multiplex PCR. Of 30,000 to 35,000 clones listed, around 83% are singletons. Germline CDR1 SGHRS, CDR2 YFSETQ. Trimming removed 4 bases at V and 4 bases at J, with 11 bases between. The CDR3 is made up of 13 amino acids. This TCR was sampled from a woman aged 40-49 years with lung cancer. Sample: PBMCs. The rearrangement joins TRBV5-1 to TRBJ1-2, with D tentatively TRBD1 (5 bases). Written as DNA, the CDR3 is TGCGCCAGCAGCCTCCGGGACGGCTATGGCTACACCTTC. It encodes CASSLRDGYGYTF.